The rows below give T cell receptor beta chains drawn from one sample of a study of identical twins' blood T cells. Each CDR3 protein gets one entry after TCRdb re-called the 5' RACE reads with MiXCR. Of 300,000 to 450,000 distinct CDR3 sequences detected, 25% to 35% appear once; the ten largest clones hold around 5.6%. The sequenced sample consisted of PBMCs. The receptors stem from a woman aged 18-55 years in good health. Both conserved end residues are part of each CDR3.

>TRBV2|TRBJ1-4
CASSEAGGVEKLFF
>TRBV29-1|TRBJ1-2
CSVPGLNGYTF
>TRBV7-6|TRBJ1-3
CASSLRGNTIYF
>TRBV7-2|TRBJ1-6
CASSTPGQGTYSPLHF
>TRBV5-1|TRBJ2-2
CATVSYPNTGELFF
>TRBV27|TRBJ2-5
CASSFGTRTETQYF
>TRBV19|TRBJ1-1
CASSIQSNTEAFF
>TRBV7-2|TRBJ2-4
CASSLGGYKNIQYF
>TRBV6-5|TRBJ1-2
CASSSRPSF
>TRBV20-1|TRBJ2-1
CSASPTYNEQFF
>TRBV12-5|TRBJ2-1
CASGSQGTLNNEQFF
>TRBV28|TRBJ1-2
CASSLQGAGGYTF
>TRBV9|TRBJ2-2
CASSAGTNGELFF
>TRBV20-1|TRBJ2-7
CSATGLMTYEQYF
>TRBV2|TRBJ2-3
CARGLAGGMSTDTQYF
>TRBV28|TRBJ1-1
CALGNFGSNTEAFF